This TCR beta chain was sequenced in a study of T cell responses to AZD1222 COVID-19 vaccine. General study findings and limits: Breadth and depth of Spike-specific TCRs rose after two AZD1222 doses. Nearly half of the spike-specific TCRs reportedly recognize variant regions that carry no mutations. Donors in the cohort were predominantly white British and more often female, and clonal diversity was possibly underestimated. Scientists sampled the repertoires only once the peak T cell response had passed.

This CDR3 comprises 17 residues. CDR1 is SEHNR, CDR2 FQNEAQ, per germline (reference sequence). J was trimmed by 2 bases and V by 4 bases; bases with no gene match: 7. Note on this clone: Its antigen is still unknown.

Profiling relied on immunoSEQ multiplex PCR, and the TCRdb table lists in-frame clones only, not all of them. The table lists 120,000 or so clones, 85% to 90% of them singletons. V usage is TRBV7-9 and J usage is TRBJ2-3; 12 nucleotides agree with TRBD2. This TCR came from an adult in good health. Sequenced here: peripheral blood, sampled on day 0 of AZD1222 vaccination. CDR3 residues: CASSSHRTSGDTDTQYF. The CDR3 DNA reads as TGTGCCAGCAGCTCTCACCGGACTAGCGGGGACACAGATACGCAGTATTTT.